The present T cell receptor (beta chain) was sequenced within a study of blood T cell repertoires in COVID-19. Study in general: T cells, B-cell-depleted T cells, or PBMCs supplied cDNA or gDNA.

Source study methods: Quantification of nucleated cells was approximated via reference gene primer amplification. TCRdb's table, derived via immunoSEQ multiplex PCR, lists solely in-frame clones and lacks some. V, J and clone size are taken as reported in that table, and D and trimming were inferred from the DNA itself. This table holds approximately 200,000 clones, 94% found once. Germline V gene lookup returns CDR1 LNHNV and CDR2 YYDKDF (reference sequence). There are 16 residues in the CDR3. The V segment lost 0 bases and the J segment 8 bases; nucleotides outside the gene matches: 7. Patients at the Seattle site were enrolled during active infection and followed longitudinally.

This chain joins TRBV15 and TRBJ1-2; TRBD1 matches at 12 bases. The clonotype originates from a man aged 30 to 39 with COVID-19, enrolled during active disease. Sequencing input: peripheral blood. The CDR3 sequence is CATSRDPGQGAWGYTF. The CDR3 bases are TGTGCCACCAGCAGAGACCCGGGACAGGGGGCCTGGGGCTACACCTTC.